This T cell receptor (beta chain) is from a study of T cell repertoires in cytomegalovirus infection. Whole-study context: Matching HLA type and CMV infection were both indicated by public TCR beta signatures. Study results and limitations: HLA-C-restricted CMV-specific TCR beta clonotypes were dominant in the ex vivo response.

This clonotype was observed at least ten times. Its antigen is unidentified. Each CDR3 protein gets one entry after TCRdb re-called the reads with MiXCR. The sample yields hundreds of thousands of distinct CDR3 sequences, about a sixth seen once. From germline, CDR1 is SGHTA and CDR2 FQGNSA. The CDR3 extends over 14 amino acids. With 1 base clipped from V and 9 bases from J, the junction kept 6 bases outside the gene matches. The sequenced material came from PBMCs. The origin of this receptor is a human donor in good health (CMV status not recorded). Some clones in this sample may be carry-over from other donors' samples. The V call is TRBV7-2, the J call TRBJ2-4, with 7 bases aligning to TRBD2. The CDR3 region is CASSLGGGFFIQYF. The CDR3 coding sequence is TGTGCCAGCAGCTTAGGGGGGGGGTTCTTCATTCAGTACTTC.